The clone carrying this TCR beta chain ranks as medium-sized. What it binds is not known. V was trimmed by 5 bases and J by 0 bases, leaving 13 bases between them. Looked up from germline, CDR1 is KGHDR and CDR2 is SFDVKD. This CDR3 has 16 amino acids. TCRdb re-called the 5' RACE reads through MiXCR, storing one row per CDR3 protein. The table lists over 50,000 distinct CDR3 sequences, approximately 9% of them singletons. The source of the sample is a study of T-cell memory formation after mild COVID-19. The overall study: Clusters were largely donor specific.

Study-wide points: The CD4+ clones that contracted clustered mainly within CM and EM, and the CD8+ clones concentrated in EMRA. The study found balanced CD4/CD8 in clones contracting day 15 to 85 and a CD4+ lean in later expanders. That cross-reactive memory joined was suggested by some responding clones appearing in pre-infection memory.

This chain connects TRBV24-1 to TRBJ2-1; D may match TRBD1 or TRBD2 (6 bases each). Sequencing was carried out using PBMCs or a T cell subset sorted from them (not recorded which). The source of this sequence is an adult woman who had mild COVID-19 (a few samples of this study predate the infection). Cell type and time point are not known. CDR3 bases: TGTGCCACCAGTGGGATGGGGGGCCGCTCCTACAATGAGCAGTTCTTC. Its translation is CATSGMGGRSYNEQFF.